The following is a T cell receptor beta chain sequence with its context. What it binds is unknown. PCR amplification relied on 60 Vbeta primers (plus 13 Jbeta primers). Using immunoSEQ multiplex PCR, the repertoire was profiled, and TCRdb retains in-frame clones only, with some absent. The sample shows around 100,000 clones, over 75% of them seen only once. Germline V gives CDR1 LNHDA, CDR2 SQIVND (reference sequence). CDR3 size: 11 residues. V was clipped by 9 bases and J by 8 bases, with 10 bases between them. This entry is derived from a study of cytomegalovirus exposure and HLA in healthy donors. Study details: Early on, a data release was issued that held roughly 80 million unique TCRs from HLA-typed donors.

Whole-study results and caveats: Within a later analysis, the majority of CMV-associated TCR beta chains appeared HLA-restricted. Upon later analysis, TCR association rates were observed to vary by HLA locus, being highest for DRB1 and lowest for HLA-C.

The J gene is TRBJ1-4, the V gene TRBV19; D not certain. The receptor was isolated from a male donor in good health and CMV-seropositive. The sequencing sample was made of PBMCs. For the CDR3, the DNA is TGTGCCAGCGGTCCTCTGGAAAAACTGTTTTTT. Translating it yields CASGPLEKLFF.